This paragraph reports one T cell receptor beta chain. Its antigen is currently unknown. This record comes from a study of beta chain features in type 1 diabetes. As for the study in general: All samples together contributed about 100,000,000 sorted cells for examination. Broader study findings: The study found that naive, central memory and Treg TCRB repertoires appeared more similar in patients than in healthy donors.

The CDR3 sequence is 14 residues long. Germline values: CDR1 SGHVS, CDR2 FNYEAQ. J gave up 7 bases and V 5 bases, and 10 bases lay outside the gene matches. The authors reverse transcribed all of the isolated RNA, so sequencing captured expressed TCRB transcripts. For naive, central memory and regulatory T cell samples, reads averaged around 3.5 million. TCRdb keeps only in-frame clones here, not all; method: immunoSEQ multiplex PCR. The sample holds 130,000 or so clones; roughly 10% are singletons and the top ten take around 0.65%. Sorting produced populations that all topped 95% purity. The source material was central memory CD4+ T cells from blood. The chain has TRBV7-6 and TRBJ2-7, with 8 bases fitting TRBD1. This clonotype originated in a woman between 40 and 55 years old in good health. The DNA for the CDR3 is TGTGCCAGCAGCCGGGACAGGACCTATCGGGAGCAGTACTTC. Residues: CASSRDRTYREQYF.